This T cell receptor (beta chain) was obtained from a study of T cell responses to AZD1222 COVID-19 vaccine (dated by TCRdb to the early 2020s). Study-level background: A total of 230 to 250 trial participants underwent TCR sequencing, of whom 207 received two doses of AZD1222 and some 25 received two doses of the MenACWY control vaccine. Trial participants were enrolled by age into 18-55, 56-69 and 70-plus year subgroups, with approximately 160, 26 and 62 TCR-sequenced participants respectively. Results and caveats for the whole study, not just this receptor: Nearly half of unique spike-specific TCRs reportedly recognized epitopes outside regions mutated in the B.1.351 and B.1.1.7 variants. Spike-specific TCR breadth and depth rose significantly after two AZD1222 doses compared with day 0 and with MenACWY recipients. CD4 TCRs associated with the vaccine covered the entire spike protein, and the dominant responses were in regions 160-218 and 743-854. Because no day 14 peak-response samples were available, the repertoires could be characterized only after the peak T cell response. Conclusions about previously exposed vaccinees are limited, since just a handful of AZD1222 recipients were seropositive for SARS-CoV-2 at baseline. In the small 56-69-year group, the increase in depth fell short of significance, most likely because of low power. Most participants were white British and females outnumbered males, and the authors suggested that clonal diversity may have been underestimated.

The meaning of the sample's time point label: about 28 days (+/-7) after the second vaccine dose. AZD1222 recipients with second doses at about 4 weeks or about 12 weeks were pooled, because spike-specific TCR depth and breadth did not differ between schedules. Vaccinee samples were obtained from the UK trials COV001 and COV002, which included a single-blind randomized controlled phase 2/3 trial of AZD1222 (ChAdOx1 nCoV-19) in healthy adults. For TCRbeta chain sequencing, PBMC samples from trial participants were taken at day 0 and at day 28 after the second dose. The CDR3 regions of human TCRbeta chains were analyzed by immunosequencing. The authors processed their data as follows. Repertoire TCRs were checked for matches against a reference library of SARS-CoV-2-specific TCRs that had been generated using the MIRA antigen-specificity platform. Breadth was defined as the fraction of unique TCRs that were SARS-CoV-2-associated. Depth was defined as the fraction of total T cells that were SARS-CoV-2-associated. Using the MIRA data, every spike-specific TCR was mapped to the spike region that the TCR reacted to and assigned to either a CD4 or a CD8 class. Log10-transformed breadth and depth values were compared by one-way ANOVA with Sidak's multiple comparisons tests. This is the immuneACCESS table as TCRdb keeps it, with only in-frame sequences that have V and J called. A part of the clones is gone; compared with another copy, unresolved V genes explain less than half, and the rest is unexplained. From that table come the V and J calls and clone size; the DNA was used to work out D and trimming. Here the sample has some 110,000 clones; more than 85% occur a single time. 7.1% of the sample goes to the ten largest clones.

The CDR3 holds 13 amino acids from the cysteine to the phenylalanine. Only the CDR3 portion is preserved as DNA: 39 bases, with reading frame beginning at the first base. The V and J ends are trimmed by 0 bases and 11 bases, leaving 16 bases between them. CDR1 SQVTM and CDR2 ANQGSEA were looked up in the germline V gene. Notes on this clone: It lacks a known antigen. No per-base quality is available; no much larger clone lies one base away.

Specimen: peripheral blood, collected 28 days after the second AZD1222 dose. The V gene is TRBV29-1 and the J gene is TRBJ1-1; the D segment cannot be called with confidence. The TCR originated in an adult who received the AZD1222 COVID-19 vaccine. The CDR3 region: CSVEDKIPTAAFF. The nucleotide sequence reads TGCAGCGTTGAAGATAAAATTCCCACGGCGGCTTTCTTT.